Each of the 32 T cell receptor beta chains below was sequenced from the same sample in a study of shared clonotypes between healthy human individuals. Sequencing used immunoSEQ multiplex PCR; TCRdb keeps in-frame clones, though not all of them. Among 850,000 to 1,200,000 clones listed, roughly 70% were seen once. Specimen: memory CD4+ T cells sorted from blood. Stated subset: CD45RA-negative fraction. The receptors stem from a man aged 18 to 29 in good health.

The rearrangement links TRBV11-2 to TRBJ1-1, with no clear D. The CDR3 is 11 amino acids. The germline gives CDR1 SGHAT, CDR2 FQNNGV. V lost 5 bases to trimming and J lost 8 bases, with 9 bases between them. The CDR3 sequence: CASSVGPEAFF. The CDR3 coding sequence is TGTGCCAGCAGCGTCGGCCCCGAAGCTTTCTTT.

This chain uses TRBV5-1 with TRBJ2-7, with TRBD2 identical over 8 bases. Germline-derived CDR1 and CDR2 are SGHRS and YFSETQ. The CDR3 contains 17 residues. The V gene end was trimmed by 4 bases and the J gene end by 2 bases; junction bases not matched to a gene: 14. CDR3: CASSIWGDAGGPYEQYF. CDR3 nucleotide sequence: TGCGCCAGCAGCATTTGGGGGGACGCGGGAGGCCCCTACGAGCAGTACTTC.

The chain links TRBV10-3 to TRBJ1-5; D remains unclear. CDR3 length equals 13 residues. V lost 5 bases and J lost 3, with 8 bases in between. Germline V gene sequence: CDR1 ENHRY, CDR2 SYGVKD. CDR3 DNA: TGTGCCATCAGTACAGACTTCAATCAGCCCCAGCATTTT. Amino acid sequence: CAISTDFNQPQHF.

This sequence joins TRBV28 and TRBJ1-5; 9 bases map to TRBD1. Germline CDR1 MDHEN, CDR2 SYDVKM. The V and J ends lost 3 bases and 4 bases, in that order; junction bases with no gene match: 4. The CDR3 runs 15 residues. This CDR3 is CASSFGTGINQPQHF. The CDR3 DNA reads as TGTGCCAGCAGTTTCGGGACAGGGATTAATCAGCCCCAGCATTTT.

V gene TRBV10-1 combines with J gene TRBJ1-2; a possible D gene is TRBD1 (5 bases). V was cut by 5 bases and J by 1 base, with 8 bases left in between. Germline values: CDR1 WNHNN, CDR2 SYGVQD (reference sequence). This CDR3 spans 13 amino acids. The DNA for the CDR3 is TGCGCCAGCAGTATGACAGTTAACTATGGCTACACCTTC. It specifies CASSMTVNYGYTF.

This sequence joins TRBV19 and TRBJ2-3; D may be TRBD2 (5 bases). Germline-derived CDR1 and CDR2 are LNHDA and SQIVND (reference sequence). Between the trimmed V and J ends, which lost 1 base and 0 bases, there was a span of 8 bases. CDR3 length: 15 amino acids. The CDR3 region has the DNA TGTGCCAGTAGTATAGCGGGAACTAGCACAGATACGCAGTATTTT. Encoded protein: CASSIAGTSTDTQYF.

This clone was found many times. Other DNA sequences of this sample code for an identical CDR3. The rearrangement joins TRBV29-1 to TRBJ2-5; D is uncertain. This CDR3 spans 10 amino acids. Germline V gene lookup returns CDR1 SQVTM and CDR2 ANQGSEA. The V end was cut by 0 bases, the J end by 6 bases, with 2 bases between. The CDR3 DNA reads TGCAGCGTTGAAGATCAGACCCAGTACTTC. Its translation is CSVEDQTQYF.

The CDR3 sequence: CASSLAGGVQTNYGYTF. The CDR3 region has the DNA TGTGCCAGCAGCTTAGCGGGGGGGGTACAGACTAACTATGGCTACACCTTC. The rearrangement joins TRBV7-2 to TRBJ1-2, with D possibly TRBD1 on 5 matching bases. The CDR3 has 17 amino acids. V lost 0 bases to trimming and J lost 0 bases, with 14 bases between them. CDR1 is SGHTA, CDR2 FQGNSA, per germline.

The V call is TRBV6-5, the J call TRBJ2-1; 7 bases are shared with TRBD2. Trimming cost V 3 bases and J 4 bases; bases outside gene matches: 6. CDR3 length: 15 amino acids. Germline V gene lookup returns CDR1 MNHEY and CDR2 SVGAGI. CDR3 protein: CASSYGASGYNEQFF. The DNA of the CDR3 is TGTGCCAGCAGTTATGGGGCTAGCGGTTACAATGAGCAGTTCTTC.

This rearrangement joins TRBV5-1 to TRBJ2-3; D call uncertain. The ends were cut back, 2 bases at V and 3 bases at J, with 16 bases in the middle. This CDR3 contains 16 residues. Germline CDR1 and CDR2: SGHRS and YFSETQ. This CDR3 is CASSLTPIMGTDTQYF. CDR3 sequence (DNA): TGCGCCAGCAGCTTAACTCCTATCATGGGAACAGATACGCAGTATTTT.

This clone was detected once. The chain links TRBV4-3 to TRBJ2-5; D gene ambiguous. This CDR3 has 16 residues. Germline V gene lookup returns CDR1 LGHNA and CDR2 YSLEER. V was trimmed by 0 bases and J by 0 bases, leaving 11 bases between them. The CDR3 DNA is TGCGCCAGCAGCCAAGATCTCCGCGGTTACCAAGAGACCCAGTACTTC. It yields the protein CASSQDLRGYQETQYF.

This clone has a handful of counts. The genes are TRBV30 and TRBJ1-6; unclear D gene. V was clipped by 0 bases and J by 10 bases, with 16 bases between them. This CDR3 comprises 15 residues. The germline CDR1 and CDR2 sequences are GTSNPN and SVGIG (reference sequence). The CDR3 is CAWSVAGGSSSPLHF. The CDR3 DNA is TGTGCCTGGAGTGTGGCGGGTGGATCAAGCTCACCCCTCCACTTT.

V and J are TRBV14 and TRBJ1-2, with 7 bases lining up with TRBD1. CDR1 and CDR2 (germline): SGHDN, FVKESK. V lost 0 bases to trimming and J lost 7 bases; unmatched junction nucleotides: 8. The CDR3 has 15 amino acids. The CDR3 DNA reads TGTGCCAGCAGCCAAGATGGAAGGGGGCGGGGTGGCTACACCTTC. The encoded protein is CASSQDGRGRGGYTF.

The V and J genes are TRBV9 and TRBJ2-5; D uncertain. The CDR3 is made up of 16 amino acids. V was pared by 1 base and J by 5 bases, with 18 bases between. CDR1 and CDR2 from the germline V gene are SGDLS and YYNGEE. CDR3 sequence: CASSVFGQDPRETQYF. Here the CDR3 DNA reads TGTGCCAGCAGCGTATTTGGGCAGGATCCTCGGGAGACCCAGTACTTC.

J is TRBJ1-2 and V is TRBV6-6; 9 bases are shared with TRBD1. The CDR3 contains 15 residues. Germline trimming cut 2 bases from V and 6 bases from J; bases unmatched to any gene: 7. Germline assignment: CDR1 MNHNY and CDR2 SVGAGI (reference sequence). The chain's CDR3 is CASSYAYRTGDGYTF. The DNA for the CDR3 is TGTGCCAGCAGTTACGCTTACCGGACAGGGGATGGCTACACCTTC.

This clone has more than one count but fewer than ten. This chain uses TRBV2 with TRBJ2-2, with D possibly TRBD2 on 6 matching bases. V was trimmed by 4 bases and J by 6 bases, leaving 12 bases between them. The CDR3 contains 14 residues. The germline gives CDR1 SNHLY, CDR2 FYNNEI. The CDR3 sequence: CASSGRDFAGELFF. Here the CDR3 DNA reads TGTGCCAGCAGTGGCCGGGACTTTGCCGGGGAGCTGTTTTTT.

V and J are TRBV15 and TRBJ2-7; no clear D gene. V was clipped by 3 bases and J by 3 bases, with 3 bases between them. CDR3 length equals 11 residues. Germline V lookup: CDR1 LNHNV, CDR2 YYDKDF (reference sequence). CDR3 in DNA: TGTGCCACCAGCAGGGGCTACGAGCAGTACTTC. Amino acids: CATSRGYEQYF.

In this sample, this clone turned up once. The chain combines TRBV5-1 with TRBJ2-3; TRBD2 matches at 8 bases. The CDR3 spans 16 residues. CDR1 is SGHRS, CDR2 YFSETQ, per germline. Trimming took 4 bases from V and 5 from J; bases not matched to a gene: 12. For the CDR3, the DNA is TGCGCCAGCAGCCGACGGGGAAGCGGGAGTAAAGATACGCAGTATTTT. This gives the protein CASSRRGSGSKDTQYF. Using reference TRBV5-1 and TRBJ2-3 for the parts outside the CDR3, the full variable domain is KAGVTQTPRYLIKTRGQQVTLSCSPISGHRSVSWYQQTPGQGLQFLFEYFSETQRNKGNFPGRFSGRQFSNSRSEMNVSTLELGDSALYLCASSRRGSGSKDTQYFGPGTRLTVL.

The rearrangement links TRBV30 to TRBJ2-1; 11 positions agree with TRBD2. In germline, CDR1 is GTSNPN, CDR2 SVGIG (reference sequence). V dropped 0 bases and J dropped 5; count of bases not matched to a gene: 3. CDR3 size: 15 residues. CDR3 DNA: TGTGCCTGGAGTGTACTAGCGGGAGTGAACAATGAGCAGTTCTTC. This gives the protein CAWSVLAGVNNEQFF.

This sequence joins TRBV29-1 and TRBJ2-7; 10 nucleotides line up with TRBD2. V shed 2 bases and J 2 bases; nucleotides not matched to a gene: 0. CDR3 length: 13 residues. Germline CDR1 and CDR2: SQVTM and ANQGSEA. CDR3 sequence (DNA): TGCAGCGTTGAACTAGCGGGAGCCTACGAGCAGTACTTC. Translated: CSVELAGAYEQYF.

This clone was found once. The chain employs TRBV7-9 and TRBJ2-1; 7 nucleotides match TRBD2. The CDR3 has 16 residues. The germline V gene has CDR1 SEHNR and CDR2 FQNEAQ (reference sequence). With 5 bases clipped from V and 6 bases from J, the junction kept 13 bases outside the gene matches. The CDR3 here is CASSPKGREPPNEQFF. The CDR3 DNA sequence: TGTGCCAGCAGCCCAAAGGGGCGGGAGCCCCCCAATGAGCAGTTCTTC.

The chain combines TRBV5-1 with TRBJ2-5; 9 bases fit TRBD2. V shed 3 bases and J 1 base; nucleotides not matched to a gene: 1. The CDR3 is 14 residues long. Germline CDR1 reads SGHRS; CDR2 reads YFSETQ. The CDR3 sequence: CASSSTSGQETQYF. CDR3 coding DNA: TGCGCCAGCAGCTCGACTAGCGGCCAAGAGACCCAGTACTTC.

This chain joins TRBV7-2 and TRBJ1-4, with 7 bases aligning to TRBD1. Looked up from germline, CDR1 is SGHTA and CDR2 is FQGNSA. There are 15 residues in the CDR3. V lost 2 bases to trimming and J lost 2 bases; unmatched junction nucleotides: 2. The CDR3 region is CASSLTGVTNEKLFF. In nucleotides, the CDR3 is TGTGCCAGCAGCTTAACAGGGGTGACTAATGAAAAACTGTTTTTT.

The CDR3 protein is CASSLGGTSQYEQFF. The DNA for the CDR3 is TGTGCCAGCAGCCTAGGCGGGACTAGTCAGTATGAGCAGTTCTTC. This chain links TRBV7-2 with TRBJ2-1; TRBD2 matches 8 bases. The V and J ends lost 5 bases and 8 bases, in that order; junction bases with no gene match: 11. Germline loops: CDR1 SGHTA, CDR2 FQGNSA. This CDR3 has 15 amino acids.

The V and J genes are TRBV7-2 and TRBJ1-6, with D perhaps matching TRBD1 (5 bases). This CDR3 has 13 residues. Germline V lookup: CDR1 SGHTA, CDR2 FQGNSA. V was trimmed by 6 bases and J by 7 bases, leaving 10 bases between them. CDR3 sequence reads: CASRSAGNSPLHF. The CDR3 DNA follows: TGTGCCAGCAGATCCGCAGGGAATTCACCCCTCCACTTT.

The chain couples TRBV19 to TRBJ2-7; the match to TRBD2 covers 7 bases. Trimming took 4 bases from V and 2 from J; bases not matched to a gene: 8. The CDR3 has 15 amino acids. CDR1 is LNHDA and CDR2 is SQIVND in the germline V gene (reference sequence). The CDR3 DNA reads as TGTGCCAGTAGTAATCGGGGGGTCCTTGCCTACGAGCAGTACTTC. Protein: CASSNRGVLAYEQYF.

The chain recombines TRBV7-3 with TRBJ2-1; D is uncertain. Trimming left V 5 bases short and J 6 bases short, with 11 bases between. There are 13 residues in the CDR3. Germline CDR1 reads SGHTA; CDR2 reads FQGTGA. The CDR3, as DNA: TGTGCCAGCAGCACCCACCTCAGCAATGAGCAGTTCTTC. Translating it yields CASSTHLSNEQFF. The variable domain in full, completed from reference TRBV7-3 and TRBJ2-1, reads GAGVSQTPSNKVTEKGKYVELRCDPISGHTALYWYRQSLGQGPEFLIYFQGTGAADDSGLPNDRFFAVRPEGSVSTLKIQRTERGDSAVYLCASSTHLSNEQFFGPGTRLTVL.

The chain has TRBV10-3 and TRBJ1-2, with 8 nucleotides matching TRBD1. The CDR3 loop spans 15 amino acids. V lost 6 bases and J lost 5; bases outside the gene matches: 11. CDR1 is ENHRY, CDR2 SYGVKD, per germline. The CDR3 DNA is TGTGCCATCAGACCAGGGGGGGACAGGCCTTATGGCTACACCTTC. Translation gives CAIRPGGDRPYGYTF.

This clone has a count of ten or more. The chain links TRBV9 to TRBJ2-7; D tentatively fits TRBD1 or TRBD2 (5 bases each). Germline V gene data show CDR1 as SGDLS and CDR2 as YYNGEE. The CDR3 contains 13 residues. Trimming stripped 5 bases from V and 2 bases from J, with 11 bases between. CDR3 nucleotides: TGTGCCAGCAGTACCGGGGACGCCTACGAGCAGTACTTC. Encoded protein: CASSTGDAYEQYF.

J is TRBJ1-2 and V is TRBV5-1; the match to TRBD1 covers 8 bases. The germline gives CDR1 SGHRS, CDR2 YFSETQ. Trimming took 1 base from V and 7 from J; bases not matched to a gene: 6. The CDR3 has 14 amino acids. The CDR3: CASSLMDRAGGYTF. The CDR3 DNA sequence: TGCGCCAGCAGCTTGATGGACAGGGCCGGTGGCTACACCTTC.

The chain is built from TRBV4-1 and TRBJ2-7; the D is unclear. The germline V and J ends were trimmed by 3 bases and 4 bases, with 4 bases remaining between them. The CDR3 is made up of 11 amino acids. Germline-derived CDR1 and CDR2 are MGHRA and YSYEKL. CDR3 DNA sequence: TGCGCCAGCAGCCACGGTTACGAGCAGTACTTC. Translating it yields CASSHGYEQYF.

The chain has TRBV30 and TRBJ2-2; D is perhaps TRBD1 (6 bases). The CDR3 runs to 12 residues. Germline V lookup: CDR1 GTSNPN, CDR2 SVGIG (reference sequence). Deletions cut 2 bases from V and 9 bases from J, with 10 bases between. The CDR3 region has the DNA TGTGCCTGGAGTAAGACAGGTCGGGAGCTGTTTTTT. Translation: CAWSKTGRELFF.